This TCR beta chain appears in the sequencing data of a study of shared clonotypes between healthy human individuals. Germline values: CDR1 LNHDA, CDR2 SQIVND (reference sequence). V was clipped by 7 bases and J by 8 bases, with 20 bases between them. The CDR3 extends over 14 amino acids. The data were produced by immunoSEQ multiplex PCR, yet TCRdb's version contains in-frame clones alone and is incomplete. The profile shows 1,500,000 or so clones, over 95% of them singletons. The clonotype was recovered from a man aged 25-45 years in good health. Material: naive CD4+ T cells sorted from blood. Subset: CD45RA+ positively selected. The chain recombines TRBV19 with TRBJ1-2, with D tentatively TRBD1 (6 bases). CDR3: CASTDSTRKGGYTF. CDR3 sequence (DNA): TGTGCCAGTACGGACAGCACGAGGAAAGGCGGCTACACCTTC.